This passage covers 10 T cell receptor beta chains from one sample sequenced in a study of PD-1 blockade in classical Hodgkin lymphoma. Relapse after autologous stem cell transplantation occurred in every patient, and brentuximab vedotin exposure varied. Assay used: immunoSEQ multiplex PCR; TCRdb lists only in-frame clones, some missing. The sample comprises about 76,000 clones, roughly 90% of which are singletons, and approximately 22% rests with the top ten. The material was peripheral blood mononuclear cells (PBMCs), obtained at baseline. The origin of the receptors is a human donor with classical Hodgkin lymphoma.

The rearrangement uses TRBV28 and TRBJ2-3; D remains unclear. Trimming took 5 bases from V and 3 from J, leaving 12 bases between them. CDR1 and CDR2 (germline): MDHEN, SYDVKM. The CDR3 runs to 14 residues. The CDR3 spells CASSPKDGTDTQYF. CDR3 nucleotides: TGTGCCAGCAGTCCCAAAGACGGAACAGATACGCAGTATTTT.

The table lists this clone with a few counts. The V gene is TRBV19, the J gene TRBJ1-2; 8 nucleotides agree with TRBD1. V was pared by 4 bases and J by 2 bases, with 3 bases of the junction left unmatched. The CDR3 consists of 14 residues. Germline CDR1 reads LNHDA; CDR2 reads SQIVND (reference sequence). The CDR3 nucleotides are TGTGCCAGTAGTACCCGACAGGGGAACTATGGCTACACCTTC. Translation gives CASSTRQGNYGYTF.

This clone was recorded once. The V gene is TRBV18, the J gene TRBJ1-1, with 9 bases fitting TRBD1. V was pared by 4 bases and J by 4 bases, with 7 bases of the junction left unmatched. The CDR3 sequence is 15 residues long. The germline gives CDR1 KGHSH, CDR2 LQKENI. The CDR3 region is CASSLDRGSVTEAFF. CDR3 bases: TGTGCCAGCTCACTGGACAGGGGATCGGTCACTGAAGCTTTCTTT. The entire variable domain, with the rest obtained from reference TRBV18 and TRBJ1-1, is as follows: NAGVMQNPRHLVRRRGQEARLRCSPMKGHSHVYWYRQLPEEGLKFMVYLQKENIIDESGMPKERFSAEFPKEGPSILRIQQVVRGDSAAYFCASSLDRGSVTEAFFGQGTRLTVV.

This clone was counted once. The rearrangement joins TRBV6-5 to TRBJ2-3, with no clear D. The V end was cut by 3 bases, the J end by 5 bases, with 18 bases between. The CDR3 is 16 residues long. Germline loops: CDR1 MNHEY, CDR2 SVGAGI. The CDR3 nucleotides are TGTGCCAGCAGTTATAGGGCCCAGAAGAAAGGAGATACGCAGTATTTT. It encodes CASSYRAQKKGDTQYF.

The V call is TRBV6-5, the J call TRBJ2-3; maybe TRBD2 (5 bases). The germline gives CDR1 MNHEY, CDR2 SVGAGI. There are 12 residues in the CDR3. V was clipped by 6 bases and J by 6 bases, with 10 bases between them. CDR3 amino acids: CASRHSGDTQYF. The CDR3 coding sequence is TGTGCCAGCAGACATTCGGGGGATACGCAGTATTTT.

This clone was picked up one time. This chain joins TRBV6-1 and TRBJ2-7, with D maybe TRBD1 (5 bases). Germline lookup yields CDR1 MNHNS and CDR2 SASEGT. The CDR3 spans 15 residues. Trimming took off 2 bases at V and 0 bases at J, with 11 bases between the two ends. The CDR3 sequence is CASSESDSFSYEQYF. CDR3 sequence (DNA): TGTGCCAGCAGTGAAAGTGACAGCTTCTCCTACGAGCAGTACTTC.

This clone was seen a few times. The chain is built from TRBV30 and TRBJ2-2, with unresolved D. The V gene lost 7 bases and the J gene lost 7 bases, with 10 bases spanning the gap. Germline assignment: CDR1 GTSNPN and CDR2 SVGIG (reference sequence). CDR3 length equals 11 residues. CDR3 loop: CASTRRGELFF. Written as DNA, the CDR3 is TGTGCCTCCACCCGGCGCGGGGAGCTGTTTTTT.

The chain uses TRBV2 and TRBJ1-5; D possibly corresponds to TRBD1 (5 bases). This CDR3 spans 15 amino acids. CDR1 is SNHLY and CDR2 is FYNNEI in the germline V gene. Trimming took off 6 bases at V and 0 bases at J, with 12 bases between the two ends. CDR3 DNA sequence: TGTGCCAGCAGGGCGGGACGGAATAGCAATCAGCCCCAGCATTTT. This encodes CASRAGRNSNQPQHF.

This sequence joins TRBV5-4 and TRBJ2-3; 10 bases are shared with TRBD2. CDR3 length: 16 amino acids. CDR1 is SGHNT and CDR2 is YYREEE in the germline V gene (reference sequence). J gave up 2 bases and V 1 base, and 4 bases lay outside the gene matches. The chain's CDR3 is CASSLQAGGITDTQYF. The CDR3 DNA follows: TGTGCCAGCAGCTTGCAAGCGGGAGGGATCACAGATACGCAGTATTTT.

This chain links TRBV11-2 with TRBJ2-7; no clear D gene. This CDR3 has 10 residues. Germline CDR1 SGHAT, CDR2 FQNNGV. V lost 5 bases and J lost 3, with 2 bases in between. CDR3 residues: CASSLYEQYF. The CDR3 nucleotides are TGTGCCAGCAGCCTCTACGAGCAGTACTTC.